Below, one T cell receptor (beta chain) is given with its context. Primers for the PCR totalled 60 Vbeta and 13 Jbeta. Sequencing used immunoSEQ multiplex PCR; TCRdb keeps in-frame clones, though not all of them. Here the sample spans more than 85,000 clones, under 85% being singletons. The data are from a study of cytomegalovirus exposure and HLA in healthy donors. The donors (healthy individuals) were bone marrow donors. The CDR3 totals 14 residues. Germline V gives CDR1 SNHLY, CDR2 FYNNEI. With V trimmed by 8 bases and J by 8 bases, 11 bases remained unmatched. The rearrangement joins TRBV2 to TRBJ2-1, with 8 bases lining up with TRBD2. The specimen was PBMCs. This TCR derives from a woman between 35 and 50 years old in good health and CMV-seropositive. In nucleotides, the CDR3 is TGTGCCAGCGGAAAGAGCGGGAGCAGATATGAGCAGTTCTTC. This translates into CASGKSGSRYEQFF.